Listed below are T cell receptor beta chains from one sample, sequenced in a study of radiation and T cells in renal cell carcinoma. Profiled with immunoSEQ multiplex PCR; TCRdb holds only in-frame clones, not every one. The data show about 120,000 clones, with roughly four fifths seen just once and approximately 5% held by the top ten. The sample consisted of blood, taken from a patient whose treatment included radiotherapy and nephrectomy. The receptors shown here come from a man in his forties or fifties with renal cell carcinoma. CDR3s include the opening cysteine and the closing phenylalanine or tryptophan. The D gene is left open where the match is weak. A clone size is listed for some rows: how often the clone was seen (once, few, many), or a class if it is expanded.

D,V,J,size,CDR3
-,TRBV7-9,TRBJ1-5,-,CASSLGQRDQPQHF
-,TRBV5-1,TRBJ2-1,-,CASSLATTSGEQFF
TRBD2,TRBV19,TRBJ2-2,-,CASTGGPNTGELFF
-,TRBV12-1,TRBJ2-7,-,CASIDRPSYEQYF
-,TRBV5-4,TRBJ2-5,-,CASSTRLGGSETQYF
-,TRBV5-1,TRBJ2-5,-,CASSLQGMVQETQYF
TRBD2,TRBV7-2,TRBJ2-7,-,CASSRLAGVAYEQYF
TRBD2,TRBV28,TRBJ2-2,-,CASSLAGVYTGELFF
-,TRBV9,TRBJ2-5,-,CASSPGIIETQYF
-,TRBV12-2,TRBJ2-5,-,CASRLAGLAGVGSQETQYF
TRBD1,TRBV9,TRBJ1-2,-,CASSVATRGRRSADGYTF
TRBD1,TRBV10-3,TRBJ2-5,once,CAISKGQVYQETQYF
TRBD1,TRBV2,TRBJ2-2,-,CASSDQGAGELFF
-,TRBV5-1,TRBJ2-5,once,CASSLGEETQYF
TRBD1,TRBV9,TRBJ1-2,-,CASSDTGAGGYTF
-,TRBV6-1,TRBJ1-5,-,CASRLQDYLPQHF
-,TRBV5-1,TRBJ1-1,few,CASSSGNTEAFF
TRBD1,TRBV18,TRBJ2-3,-,CASSQTGGGDTQYF
-,TRBV15,TRBJ1-1,-,CATSVNRVDTEAFF
TRBD1,TRBV10-1,TRBJ2-2,-,CASSAQTGGNTGELFF
-,TRBV19,TRBJ2-1,-,CASSMASVGNEQFF
-,TRBV5-4,TRBJ1-5,-,CASSQFLGQGNQPQHF
-,TRBV29-1,TRBJ1-1,-,CSVTKPGTYTEAFF
-,TRBV20-1,TRBJ1-2,-,CSATRAGGYTF
TRBD2,TRBV6-4,TRBJ2-3,-,CASSREAESTDTQYF
-,TRBV6-5,TRBJ1-5,-,CASSTGTVGNQPQHF